This is a list of T cell receptor beta chains from one sample in a study of radiation and T cells in renal cell carcinoma. Assay: immunoSEQ multiplex PCR; the TCRdb copy retains only in-frame clones and omits some. Of some 120,000 clones listed, roughly four fifths were seen once; the top ten hold under 2.5%. The sequencing here drew on blood, taken from a patient whose treatment included radiotherapy and nephrectomy. The origin of the receptors is a woman in her sixties with renal cell carcinoma. The CDR3 runs from the conserved cysteine through the conserved F or W. The D gene is left open where the match is weak. Rows give clone size only sometimes, using once, few, many, or a class for an expanded clone.

D gene: -
V gene: TRBV1
clone size: once
J gene: TRBJ2-1
CDR3 DNA: TGCACCAGCAGCCCAACGCGGGGTCCTAATGAGCAGTTCTTC
CDR3 protein: CTSSPTRGPNEQFF

D gene: TRBD2
V gene: TRBV4-2
clone size: -
J gene: TRBJ2-3
CDR3 DNA: TGTGCCAGCAGCCAAGTAGCGGGGGACACAGATACGCAGTATTTT
CDR3 protein: CASSQVAGDTDTQYF

D gene: TRBD2
V gene: TRBV2
clone size: few
J gene: TRBJ2-5
CDR3 DNA: TGTGCCAGAGCGAAGCGGGAGGGCGGGGAAGAGACCCAGTACTTC
CDR3 protein: CARAKREGGEETQYF

D gene: -
V gene: TRBV6-5
clone size: -
J gene: TRBJ2-7
CDR3 DNA: TGTGCCAGCAGTTTTCCCGGGACTCCCACCTACGAGCAGTACTTC
CDR3 protein: CASSFPGTPTYEQYF

D gene: -
V gene: TRBV5-1
clone size: -
J gene: TRBJ1-1
CDR3 DNA: TGCGCCAGCAGCTTGGATTTATCACTACCTACCATGAACACTGAAGCTTTCTTT
CDR3 protein: CASSLDLSLPTMNTEAFF

D gene: -
V gene: TRBV7-3
clone size: -
J gene: TRBJ2-2
CDR3 DNA: TGTGCCAGCAGCCTACAGGGTAGCGGGGAGCTGTTTTTT
CDR3 protein: CASSLQGSGELFF

D gene: TRBD1
V gene: TRBV28
clone size: -
J gene: TRBJ1-5
CDR3 DNA: TGTGCCAGCAGGGGGACAGGGTCTAGCAATCAGCCCCAGCATTTT
CDR3 protein: CASRGTGSSNQPQHF

D gene: TRBD2
V gene: TRBV28
clone size: -
J gene: TRBJ2-5
CDR3 DNA: TGTGCCAGCAGTCACCCGGGGAGGGGCCCTAAAGAGACCCAGTACTTC
CDR3 protein: CASSHPGRGPKETQYF

D gene: -
V gene: TRBV5-6
clone size: -
J gene: TRBJ1-2
CDR3 DNA: TGTGCCAGCAGCTTGGGGCTCGGGGTTCACACCTTC
CDR3 protein: CASSLGLGVHTF

D gene: -
V gene: TRBV7-2
clone size: -
J gene: TRBJ1-3
CDR3 DNA: TGTGCCAGCAGCTTAGCGGCAGGCCGGGTCTCTATATATTTT
CDR3 protein: CASSLAAGRVSIYF

D gene: -
V gene: TRBV6-5
clone size: -
J gene: TRBJ1-5
CDR3 DNA: TGTGCCAGCAGTCCCTCCGGGACACACAATCAGCCCCAGCATTTT
CDR3 protein: CASSPSGTHNQPQHF

D gene: -
V gene: TRBV6-1
clone size: many
J gene: TRBJ1-2
CDR3 DNA: TGTGCCAGCGCCCGAAGGCCCTATGGCTACACCTTC
CDR3 protein: CASARRPYGYTF

D gene: TRBD2
V gene: TRBV27
clone size: -
J gene: TRBJ2-5
CDR3 DNA: TGTGCCAGCAGTACATTACTAGCGGGTGGGGAGACCCAGTACTTC
CDR3 protein: CASSTLLAGGETQYF

D gene: TRBD1
V gene: TRBV5-1
clone size: -
J gene: TRBJ1-4
CDR3 DNA: TGCGCCAGCAGCTTGGGCAGGGGGCAAAAACTGTTTTTT
CDR3 protein: CASSLGRGQKLFF

D gene: -
V gene: TRBV5-1
clone size: -
J gene: TRBJ1-2
CDR3 DNA: TGCGCCAGCAGCGAGGACTCTAACTATGGCTACACCTTC
CDR3 protein: CASSEDSNYGYTF

D gene: -
V gene: TRBV18
clone size: -
J gene: TRBJ1-2
CDR3 DNA: TGTGCCAGCTCACCCTCAGGGGACTATGGCTACACCTTC
CDR3 protein: CASSPSGDYGYTF

D gene: -
V gene: TRBV10-2
clone size: -
J gene: TRBJ2-7
CDR3 DNA: TGCGCCAGCAGTGAAGGTGGGGAATACGAGCAGTACTTC
CDR3 protein: CASSEGGEYEQYF

D gene: TRBD1
V gene: TRBV25-1
clone size: once
J gene: TRBJ1-2
CDR3 DNA: TGTGCCAGCAGGGCCCTCGGACAGGTCGATGGCTACACCTTC
CDR3 protein: CASRALGQVDGYTF

D gene: -
V gene: TRBV19
clone size: -
J gene: TRBJ1-5
CDR3 DNA: TGTGCCAGTAGCCAGAGCAATCAGCCCCAGCATTTT
CDR3 protein: CASSQSNQPQHF

D gene: -
V gene: TRBV23-1
clone size: few
J gene: TRBJ1-1
CDR3 DNA: TGCGCCAGCAGTCAACCTAACACCACTGAAGCTTTCTTT
CDR3 protein: CASSQPNTTEAFF

D gene: -
V gene: TRBV9
clone size: few
J gene: TRBJ2-2
CDR3 DNA: TGTGCCAGCAGCCTACGGAGCACCGGGGAGCTGTTTTTT
CDR3 protein: CASSLRSTGELFF

D gene: TRBD1
V gene: TRBV7-9
clone size: few
J gene: TRBJ2-7
CDR3 DNA: TGTGCCAGCAGCTTCCGGGACAGGGATATCCACGAGCAGTACTTC
CDR3 protein: CASSFRDRDIHEQYF

D gene: TRBD2
V gene: TRBV28
clone size: -
J gene: TRBJ2-7
CDR3 DNA: TGTGCCAGCAGTCCCGGACTAGCGGGCTCGGTATACGAGCAGTACTTC
CDR3 protein: CASSPGLAGSVYEQYF

D gene: -
V gene: TRBV5-6
clone size: -
J gene: TRBJ2-7
CDR3 DNA: TGTGCCAGCAGCTCTCTTTCCCGGACAGTAAGCTACGAGCAGTACTTC
CDR3 protein: CASSSLSRTVSYEQYF

D gene: TRBD1
V gene: TRBV19
clone size: -
J gene: TRBJ1-5
CDR3 DNA: TGTGCCAGTAGTCCGGACAGGGCGAGCAATCAGCCCCAGCATTTT
CDR3 protein: CASSPDRASNQPQHF

D gene: TRBD1
V gene: TRBV6-6
clone size: -
J gene: TRBJ2-7
CDR3 DNA: TGTGCCAGCAGTTACTCGCAGGGGGCCAGCTCCTACGAGCAGTACTTC
CDR3 protein: CASSYSQGASSYEQYF

D gene: -
V gene: TRBV19
clone size: few
J gene: TRBJ2-7
CDR3 DNA: TGTGCCAGTAGTACAGGGAGGTCCTACGAGCAGTACTTC
CDR3 protein: CASSTGRSYEQYF

D gene: -
V gene: TRBV11-3
clone size: -
J gene: TRBJ2-1
CDR3 DNA: TGTGCCAGCAGCTTTGGGGACAACAATGAGCAGTTCTTC
CDR3 protein: CASSFGDNNEQFF

D gene: -
V gene: TRBV7-9
clone size: once
J gene: TRBJ1-4
CDR3 DNA: TGTGCCAGCCGTGCCCCTAATGAAAAACTGTTTTTT
CDR3 protein: CASRAPNEKLFF